Presented here are 10 T cell receptor beta chains from one specimen sequenced in a study of blood T cell repertoires in COVID-19. TCRdb's copy holds only in-frame clones and misses some; the assay was immunoSEQ multiplex PCR. The profile covers about 76,000 clones, with roughly nine tenths appearing a single time and approximately 1.5% taken by the ten largest. Source material: peripheral blood. These receptor sequences come from a man aged 50-59 years with acute or convalescent COVID-19.

In its sample, this clone was seen once. CDR3 nucleotide sequence: TGCGCCAGCAGCCTCTACAGGGGCGCTGGAAACACCATATATTTT. Protein sequence: CASSLYRGAGNTIYF. The chain employs TRBV4-3 and TRBJ1-3, with TRBD1 matching over 7 bases. Losses at the gene ends were 4 bases for V and 2 bases for J; bases not matched to a gene: 5. This CDR3 has 15 amino acids. Germline values: CDR1 LGHNA, CDR2 YSLEER.

The chain joins TRBV7-8 to TRBJ1-2; 9 positions match TRBD1. This CDR3 is built from 16 residues. Germline loops: CDR1 SGHVS, CDR2 FQNEAQ. V lost 5 bases, J lost 1 base, and 8 bases stayed unmatched. CDR3 protein: CASSPRVTGGNYGYTF. The CDR3 bases are TGTGCCAGCAGCCCACGAGTGACAGGGGGTAACTATGGCTACACCTTC.

The rearrangement links TRBV30 to TRBJ1-1; D unclear. The CDR3 loop spans 15 amino acids. Trimming cost V 0 bases and J 7 bases, with 18 bases left between them. The germline gives CDR1 GTSNPN, CDR2 SVGIG (reference sequence). CDR3 in amino acids: CAWSVGSARGSEAFF. As DNA, the CDR3 is TGTGCCTGGAGTGTTGGGTCAGCCCGTGGGAGTGAAGCTTTCTTT.

The count of this clone is one. The chain uses TRBV9 and TRBJ2-1, with TRBD2 matching over 7 bases. Per germline, CDR1 SGDLS and CDR2 YYNGEE. This CDR3 is built from 17 residues. After removal of 0 bases from V and 0 bases from J, the junction contained 6 bases not matched to a gene. This CDR3 is CASSVGLSGSSYNEQFF. The CDR3 coding sequence is TGTGCCAGCAGCGTAGGGCTTAGCGGGTCCTCCTACAATGAGCAGTTCTTC. The variable domain in full, with the rest retrieved from reference TRBV9 and TRBJ2-1, is DSGVTQTPKHLITATGQRVTLRCSPRSGDLSVYWYQQSLDQGLQFLIQYYNGEERAKGNILERFSAQQFPDLHSELNLSSLELGDSALYFCASSVGLSGSSYNEQFFGPGTRLTVL.

The V and J genes are TRBV30 and TRBJ2-2, with a possible D match to TRBD2 (5 bases). CDR1 and CDR2 (germline): GTSNPN, SVGIG (reference sequence). V was trimmed by 8 bases and J by 3 bases, leaving 19 bases between them. CDR3 size: 15 residues. The CDR3 reads CATNTPGKYTGELFF. The CDR3 region has the DNA TGTGCCACAAACACCCCCGGGAAATACACCGGGGAGCTGTTTTTT.

This chain uses TRBV19 with TRBJ1-1; D ambiguous. From germline, CDR1 is LNHDA and CDR2 SQIVND (reference sequence). The CDR3 sequence is 15 residues long. The germline V and J ends were trimmed by 2 bases and 3 bases, with 13 bases remaining between them. CDR3 amino acids: CASSITPGEYTEAFF. The CDR3 coding sequence is TGTGCCAGTAGTATAACCCCGGGTGAATACACTGAAGCTTTCTTT.

The rearrangement joins TRBV6-2 or TRBV6-3 to TRBJ1-5; TRBD1 matches 9 bases. V shed 1 base, J shed 0 bases, and the junction held 10 bases outside the gene matches. Germline CDR1 and CDR2: MNHEY and SVGEGT. This CDR3 is built from 19 residues. The CDR3 DNA reads as TGTGCCAGCAGTTACTTCTCGGGGACAGGGAGGTATAGCAATCAGCCCCAGCATTTT. It is translated as CASSYFSGTGRYSNQPQHF.

This clone is a singleton in its sample. The gene calls are TRBV7-2 and TRBJ2-3; perhaps TRBD1 as D (6 bases). The CDR3 extends over 15 amino acids. Germline lookup yields CDR1 SGHTA and CDR2 FQGNSA. V lost 0 bases and J 6 bases, leaving 13 bases between the germline ends. CDR3 coding DNA: TGTGCCAGCAGCTTAGCGGGGGCGGCCTGGGATACGCAGTATTTT. It translates to CASSLAGAAWDTQYF.

The chain combines TRBV7-2 with TRBJ2-1; 12 bases agree with TRBD1. CDR1 SGHTA and CDR2 FQGNSA come from the germline V gene. CDR3 length equals 17 residues. V was pared by 5 bases and J by 7 bases, with 12 bases of the junction left unmatched. The CDR3, as DNA: TGTGCCAGCAGCCGGACCTCCGGGACAGGGGGCAGGAATGAGCAGTTCTTC. Its translation: CASSRTSGTGGRNEQFF.

The sample holds one count of this clone. The chain employs TRBV13 and TRBJ2-2; 9 nucleotides agree with TRBD1. Germline values: CDR1 PRHDT, CDR2 FYEKMQ (reference sequence). The CDR3 has 16 residues. Trimming took 5 bases from V and 0 from J; bases not matched to a gene: 4. The CDR3 DNA sequence: TGTGCCAGCAGCATCCGGGACAGGGCGAACACCGGGGAGCTGTTTTTT. It translates to CASSIRDRANTGELFF. The full variable domain, in which reference TRBV13 and TRBJ2-2 provide the parts outside the CDR3, is AAGVIQSPRHLIKEKRETATLKCYPIPRHDTVYWYQQGPGQDPQFLISFYEKMQSDKGSIPDRFSAQQFSDYHSELNMSSLELGDSALYFCASSIRDRANTGELFFGEGSRLTVL.